The entry that follows covers one T cell receptor beta chain sequence. These data originate in a study of technical replicates of blood from a handful of donors. Sequenced by immunoSEQ multiplex PCR; TCRdb stores in-frame clones only, minus some. The table lists tens of thousands of clones, 86% of them singletons. The sequence came from a human donor in good health. Some clones in this sample may be carry-over from other donors' samples. The sample comprised PBMCs.

CDR3 DNA: TGTGCCAGCAGTGTCGAGGGTCTGAACACCGGGGAGCTGTTTTTT. This gives the protein CASSVEGLNTGELFF. The rearrangement joins TRBV2 to TRBJ2-2, with D perhaps matching TRBD2 (5 bases). The V gene lost 4 bases and the J gene lost 1 base, with 10 bases spanning the gap. Germline assignment: CDR1 SNHLY and CDR2 FYNNEI. The CDR3 is made up of 15 amino acids.